Here is one T cell receptor beta chain with its context. The V and J ends lost 4 bases and 5 bases, in that order; junction bases with no gene match: 9. The CDR3 is 15 residues long. The germline CDR1 and CDR2 sequences are SGHRS and YFSETQ. This entry comes from a study of shared clonotypes between healthy human individuals. This table comes from immunoSEQ multiplex PCR, and its TCRdb copy is limited to in-frame clones, with some not included. The sample has millions of clones, approximately 95% seen once. V is TRBV5-1 and J is TRBJ2-1; TRBD2 matches 7 bases. The source material was naive CD4+ T cells from PBMCs. Subset specified: CD45RA+ positively selected. The sequence derives from a young man in good health. Some clones in this sample may be carry-over from other donors' samples. The CDR3 is CASSGTQRDHNEQFF. The CDR3 nucleotides are TGCGCCAGCAGCGGGACCCAGCGGGACCACAATGAGCAGTTCTTC.